This T cell receptor beta chain was captured in a study of T cell responses to AZD1222 COVID-19 vaccine. The germline V gene encodes CDR1 ENHRY and CDR2 SYGVKD. Trimming at V came to 9 bases and at J to 0 bases, leaving 8 bases not matched to a gene. There are 15 residues in the CDR3. Profiling relied on immunoSEQ multiplex PCR, and the TCRdb table lists in-frame clones only, not all of them. The sample lists approximately 150,000 clones; 90% were seen once. The chain links TRBV10-3 to TRBJ1-1; 9 bases agree with TRBD1. The sample in question was peripheral blood, obtained 28 days after the second AZD1222 dose. The clonotype originates from an adult who received the AZD1222 COVID-19 vaccine. The CDR3 region is CAMSRDREMNTEAFF. The CDR3 DNA reads as TGTGCCATGTCCCGGGACAGGGAGATGAACACTGAAGCTTTCTTT.